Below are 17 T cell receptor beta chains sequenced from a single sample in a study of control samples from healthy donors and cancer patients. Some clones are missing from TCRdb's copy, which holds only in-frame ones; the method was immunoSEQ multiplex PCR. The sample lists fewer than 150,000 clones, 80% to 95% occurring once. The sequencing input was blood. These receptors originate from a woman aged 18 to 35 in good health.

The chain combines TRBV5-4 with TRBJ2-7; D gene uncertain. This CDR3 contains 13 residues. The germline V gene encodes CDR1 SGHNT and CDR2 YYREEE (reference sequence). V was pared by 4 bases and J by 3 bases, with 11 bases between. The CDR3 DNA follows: TGTGCCAGCAGCACTAAGGTGGGCTACGAGCAGTACTTC. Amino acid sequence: CASSTKVGYEQYF.

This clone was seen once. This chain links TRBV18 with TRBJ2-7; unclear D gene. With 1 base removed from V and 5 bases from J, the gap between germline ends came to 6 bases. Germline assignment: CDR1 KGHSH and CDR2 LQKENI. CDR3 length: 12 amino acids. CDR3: CASSPQGHEQYF. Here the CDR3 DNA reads TGTGCCAGCTCACCACAGGGCCACGAGCAGTACTTC.

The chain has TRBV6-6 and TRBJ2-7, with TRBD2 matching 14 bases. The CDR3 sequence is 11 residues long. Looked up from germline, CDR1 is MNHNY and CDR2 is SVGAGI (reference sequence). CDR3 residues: CGTSGGYEQYF. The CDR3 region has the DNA TGTGGGACTAGCGGGGGGTACGAGCAGTACTTC.

The CDR3 region has the DNA TGCAGCGTCTTAGAAAACAGGGGGCTCCAACTCTCTGGGGCCAACGTCCTGACTTTC. It yields the protein CSVLENRGLQLSGANVLTF. The rearrangement joins TRBV29-1 to TRBJ2-6, with 9 positions matching TRBD1. CDR1 and CDR2 (germline): SQVTM, ANQGSEA. This CDR3 has 19 residues. Trimming at V came to 6 bases and at J to 0 bases, leaving 15 bases not matched to a gene.

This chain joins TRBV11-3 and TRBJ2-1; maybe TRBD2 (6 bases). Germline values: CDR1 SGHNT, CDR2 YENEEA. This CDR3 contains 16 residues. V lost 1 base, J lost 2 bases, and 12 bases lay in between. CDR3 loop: CASSLGGEAPYNEQFF. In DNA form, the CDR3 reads TGTGCCAGCAGCTTAGGAGGGGAGGCCCCCTACAATGAGCAGTTCTTC. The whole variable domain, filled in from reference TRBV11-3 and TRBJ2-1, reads EAGVVQSPRYKIIEKKQPVAFWCNPISGHNTLYWYLQNLGQGPELLIRYENEEAVDDSQLPKDRFSAERLKGVDSTLKIQPAELGDSAVYLCASSLGGEAPYNEQFFGPGTRLTVL.

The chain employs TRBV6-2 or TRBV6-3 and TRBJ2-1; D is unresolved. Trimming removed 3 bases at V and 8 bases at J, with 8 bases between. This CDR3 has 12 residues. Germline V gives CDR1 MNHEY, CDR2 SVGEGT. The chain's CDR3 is CASSYPDDEQFF. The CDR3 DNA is TGTGCCAGCAGTTATCCCGACGATGAGCAGTTCTTC.

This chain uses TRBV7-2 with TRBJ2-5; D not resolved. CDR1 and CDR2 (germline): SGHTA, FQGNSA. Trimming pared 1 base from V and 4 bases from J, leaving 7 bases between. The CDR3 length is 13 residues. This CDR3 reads CASSLDMAETQYF. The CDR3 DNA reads TGTGCCAGCAGCTTAGACATGGCAGAGACCCAGTACTTC.

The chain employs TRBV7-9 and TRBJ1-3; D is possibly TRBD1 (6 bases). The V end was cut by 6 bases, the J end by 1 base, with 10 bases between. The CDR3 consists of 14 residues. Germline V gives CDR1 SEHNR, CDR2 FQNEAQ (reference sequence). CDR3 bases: TGTGCCAGCAGACTCACAGGGTCTGGAAACACCATATATTTT. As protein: CASRLTGSGNTIYF.

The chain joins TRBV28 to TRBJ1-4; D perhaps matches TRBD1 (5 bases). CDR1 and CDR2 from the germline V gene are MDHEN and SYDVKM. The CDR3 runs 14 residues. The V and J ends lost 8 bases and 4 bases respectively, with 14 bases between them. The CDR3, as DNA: TGTGCCAGCGCGGGGGGGGGTATTAATGAAAAACTGTTTTTT. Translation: CASAGGGINEKLFF.

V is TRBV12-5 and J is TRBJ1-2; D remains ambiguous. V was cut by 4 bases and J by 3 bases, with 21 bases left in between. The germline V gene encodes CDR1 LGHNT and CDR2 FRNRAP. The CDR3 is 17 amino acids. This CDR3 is CASGSPSYPTLDYGYTF. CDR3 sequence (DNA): TGTGCTAGTGGTTCCCCGTCCTATCCTACACTCGACTATGGCTACACCTTC.

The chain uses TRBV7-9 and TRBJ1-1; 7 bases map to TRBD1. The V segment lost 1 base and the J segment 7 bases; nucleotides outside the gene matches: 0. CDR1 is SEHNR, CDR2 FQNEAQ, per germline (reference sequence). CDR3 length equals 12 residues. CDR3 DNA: TGTGCCAGCAGCTTAGGACAGGGTGAAGCTTTCTTT. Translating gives CASSLGQGEAFF.

CDR3 sequence reads: CSVGANYYEQYF. CDR3 coding DNA: TGCAGCGTTGGAGCAAACTACTACGAGCAGTACTTC. The chain combines TRBV29-1 with TRBJ2-7; D ambiguous. Per germline, CDR1 SQVTM and CDR2 ANQGSEA. The CDR3 is 12 residues long. V lost 4 bases and J 3 bases, leaving 10 bases between the germline ends.

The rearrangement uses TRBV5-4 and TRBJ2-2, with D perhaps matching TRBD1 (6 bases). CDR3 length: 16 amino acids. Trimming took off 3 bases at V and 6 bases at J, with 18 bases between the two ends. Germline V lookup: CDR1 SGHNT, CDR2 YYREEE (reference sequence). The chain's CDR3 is CASSSPTGGRAGELFF. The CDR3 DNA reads TGTGCCAGCAGCTCTCCGACAGGTGGGCGGGCCGGGGAGCTGTTTTTT.

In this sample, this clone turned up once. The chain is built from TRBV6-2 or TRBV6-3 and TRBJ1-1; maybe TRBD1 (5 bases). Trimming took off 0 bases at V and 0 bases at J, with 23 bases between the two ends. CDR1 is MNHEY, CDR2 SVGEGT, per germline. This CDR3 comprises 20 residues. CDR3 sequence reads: CASSYSHHPKSGGMNTEAFF. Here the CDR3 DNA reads TGTGCCAGCAGTTACTCGCATCATCCGAAATCTGGGGGAATGAACACTGAAGCTTTCTTT.

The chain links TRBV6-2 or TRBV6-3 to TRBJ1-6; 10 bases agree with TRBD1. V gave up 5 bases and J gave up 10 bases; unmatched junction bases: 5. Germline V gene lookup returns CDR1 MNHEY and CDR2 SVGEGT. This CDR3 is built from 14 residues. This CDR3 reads CASSTDRGHSPLHF. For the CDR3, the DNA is TGTGCCAGCAGTACTGACAGGGGGCACTCACCCCTCCACTTT.

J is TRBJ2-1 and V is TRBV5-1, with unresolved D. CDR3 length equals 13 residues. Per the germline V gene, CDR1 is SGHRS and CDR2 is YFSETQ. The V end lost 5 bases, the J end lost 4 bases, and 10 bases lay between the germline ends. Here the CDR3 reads CASRSVAYNEQFF. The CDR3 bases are TGCGCCAGCAGATCGGTAGCTTACAATGAGCAGTTCTTC.

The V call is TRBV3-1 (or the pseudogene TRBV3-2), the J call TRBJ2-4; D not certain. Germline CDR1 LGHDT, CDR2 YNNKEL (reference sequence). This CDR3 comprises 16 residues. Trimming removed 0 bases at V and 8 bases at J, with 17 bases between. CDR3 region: CASSQDPSGSKDIQYF. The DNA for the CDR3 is TGTGCCAGCAGCCAAGATCCGTCCGGGTCGAAGGACATTCAGTACTTC.